This passage covers 18 T cell receptor beta chains from one sample sequenced in a study of blood T cells in healthy people across ages. PCR was performed a second time for about 7 to 12 cycles using a sample-barcoded 5' primer and a J-beta primer mix. MiXCR was run by TCRdb on the 5' RACE reads, yielding one entry per CDR3 protein. This sample yields about 1 million distinct CDR3 sequences, of which about 23% are seen a single time; about 0.8% belongs to the top ten. This same sample was also taken into another study, of T cells of mothers and their children.

Material: blood. The receptors originated from a girl between 2 and 10 years old in good health.

This clonotype was counted a few times. This chain links TRBV10-3 with TRBJ2-4, with D uncertain. The CDR3 length is 15 residues. In germline, CDR1 is ENHRY, CDR2 SYGVKD. V was cut by 4 bases and J by 4 bases, with 14 bases left in between. CDR3: CAISGGIDGKNIQYF. The CDR3 DNA is TGTGCCATCAGTGGAGGAATTGATGGAAAAAACATTCAGTACTTC.

This clonotype was detected only a few times. J is TRBJ2-1 and V is TRBV2; 7 bases line up with TRBD1. Germline CDR1 SNHLY, CDR2 FYNNEI. V lost 7 bases, J lost 10 bases, and 4 bases stayed unmatched. The CDR3 runs 11 residues. The CDR3 DNA reads TGTGCCAGCATCTTACAGGGGGAGCAGTTCTTC. This encodes CASILQGEQFF.

This clonotype was observed a few times. V and J are TRBV6-1 and TRBJ2-1, with 7 bases lining up with TRBD2. CDR1 is MNHNS, CDR2 SASEGT, per germline. This CDR3 has 16 residues. V was clipped by 2 bases and J by 10 bases; unmatched bases: 14. The chain's CDR3 is CASSEHSGSGELEQFF. CDR3 DNA sequence: TGTGCCAGCAGTGAACATTCCGGGAGCGGGGAGTTAGAGCAGTTCTTC.

At least ten counts were recorded for this clonotype. The chain carries TRBV21-1 and TRBJ2-5. The J call may be incorrect, as the DNA end agrees better with TRBJ2-1. TRBV21-1 is a pseudogene locus. The CDR3 covers 11 residues. The CDR3 DNA sequence: TGTGCCAGCAGCGAGGACAATGAGCAGTTCTTC. This sequence encodes CASSEDNEQFF.

In the case of this clonotype: Likely a read error: the CDR3 ends without its conserved phenylalanine or tryptophan. The J gene is TRBJ1-4, the V gene TRBV7-9, with unresolved D. V was cut by 6 bases and J by 4 bases, with 18 bases left in between. Per germline, CDR1 SEHNR and CDR2 FQNEAQ (reference sequence). CDR3 length: 16 residues. The CDR3 coding sequence is TGTGCCAGCAGTTTCCCCCGTGGAGTCCATAATGAAAAACTGTTTCTT. The encoded protein is CASSFPRGVHNEKLFL.

The chain carries TRBV4-1 and TRBJ1-1, with D possibly being TRBD1 (5 bases). The CDR3 loop spans 13 amino acids. Germline CDR1 reads MGHRA; CDR2 reads YSYEKL. V was pared by 7 bases and J by 1 base, with 10 bases between. In DNA, the CDR3 is TGCGCCAGCATCGGGGGTGAGAACACTGAAGCTTTCTTT. Translated, it gives CASIGGENTEAFF.

This rearrangement joins TRBV5-1 to TRBJ2-3, with 8 bases identical to TRBD2. V lost 0 bases, J lost 2 bases, and 2 bases stayed unmatched. This CDR3 comprises 15 residues. Germline values: CDR1 SGHRS, CDR2 YFSETQ. The CDR3 loop is CASSLVTSDTDTQYF. The CDR3 DNA follows: TGCGCCAGCAGCTTGGTGACTAGCGACACAGATACGCAGTATTTT.

This rearrangement joins TRBV5-1 to TRBJ1-2, with 7 nucleotides matching TRBD1. Unmatched junction bases numbered 10, after V lost 0 bases and J lost 8 bases. Germline V lookup: CDR1 SGHRS, CDR2 YFSETQ. CDR3 length equals 15 residues. CDR3 residues: CASSLAGSGGEGYTF. The CDR3 DNA follows: TGCGCCAGCAGCTTGGCCGGGTCAGGGGGAGAGGGCTACACCTTC.

This clonotype has a handful of counts. The genes are TRBV15 and TRBJ2-4; no definite D call. This CDR3 contains 16 residues. V was cut by 0 bases and J by 5 bases, with 14 bases left in between. Germline V gene data show CDR1 as LNHNV and CDR2 as YYDKDF (reference sequence). The CDR3 coding sequence is TGTGCCACCAGCAGAGATCTTTGGCAGGAGCAAAACATTCAGTACTTC. Protein sequence: CATSRDLWQEQNIQYF.

The chain carries TRBV27 and TRBJ2-5; unclear D gene. Judging by the DNA end, TRBJ2-7 fits better; the J call may be wrong. Germline loops: CDR1 MNHEY, CDR2 SMNVEV (reference sequence). This CDR3 comprises 17 residues. CDR3 coding DNA: TGTGCCAGCAGTTTACCCCGGGCGGAGTCCCCATCCTACGAGCAGTACTTC. It is translated as CASSLPRAESPSYEQYF.

The chain is built from TRBV11-1 and TRBJ2-1; possibly TRBD2 for D (5 bases). The CDR3 runs 17 residues. Per the germline V gene, CDR1 is SGHAT and CDR2 is FQDESV (reference sequence). V was shortened by 6 bases and J by 0 bases, with 18 bases between the two germline ends. This CDR3 reads CASSFTRGGPSYNEQFF. The DNA for the CDR3 is TGTGCCAGCAGTTTTACTCGTGGCGGGCCCTCCTACAATGAGCAGTTCTTC.

J is TRBJ2-1 and V is TRBV6-5, with TRBD2 matching over 8 bases. The J segment lost 5 bases and the V segment lost 8 bases, leaving 5 bases of the junction unmatched. This CDR3 has 13 residues. Per germline, CDR1 MNHEY and CDR2 SVGAGI. The CDR3 sequence: CASGLAENNEQFF. DNA of the CDR3: TGTGCCAGCGGACTAGCAGAAAACAATGAGCAGTTCTTC.

This chain links TRBV27 with TRBJ1-2, with no clear D. This CDR3 region has 14 residues. Trimming cost V 3 bases and J 0 bases, with 8 bases left between them. The germline CDR1 and CDR2 sequences are MNHEY and SMNVEV (reference sequence). The CDR3, as DNA: TGTGCCAGCAGTTTCCGCTCCCCTAACTATGGCTACACCTTC. Encoded protein: CASSFRSPNYGYTF.

The table lists this clonotype with a few counts. V and J are TRBV11-2 and TRBJ2-4, with D possibly TRBD1 on 6 matching bases. This CDR3 contains 16 residues. Trimming pared 2 bases from V and 2 bases from J, leaving 13 bases between. Germline values: CDR1 SGHAT, CDR2 FQNNGV. In DNA form, the CDR3 reads TGTGCCAGCAGCTTACAACAGGGAAGAACCAAAAACATTCAGTACTTC. Residues: CASSLQQGRTKNIQYF.

This chain uses TRBV7-2 with TRBJ2-5; TRBD2 aligns across 10 bases. CDR3 size: 15 residues. CDR1 and CDR2 from the germline V gene are SGHTA and FQGNSA. Trimming cost V 6 bases and J 5 bases; bases outside gene matches: 9. CDR3 sequence: CASRVIAGGQETQYF. CDR3 sequence (DNA): TGTGCCAGCAGGGTGATAGCGGGGGGCCAGGAGACCCAGTACTTC.

The sample holds a few counts of this clonotype. The chain couples TRBV11-2 to TRBJ1-2; maybe TRBD1 (6 bases). The CDR3 spans 13 residues. V was trimmed by 1 base and J by 7 bases, leaving 10 bases between them. The germline V gene has CDR1 SGHAT and CDR2 FQNNGV. The CDR3 DNA reads as TGTGCCAGCAGCTTAGCGGGGGCGGCTGGCTACACCTTC. Its protein is CASSLAGAAGYTF.

The sample holds a few counts of this clonotype. This chain connects TRBV12-3 or TRBV12-4 to TRBJ2-5, with D hard to call. With the DNA end fitting TRBJ2-1 better, the J assignment may be wrong. The CDR3 is made up of 12 amino acids. Here the CDR3 DNA reads TGTGCCAGCAGAGACAACTACAATGAGCAGTTCTTC. Amino acid sequence: CASRDNYNEQFF.

This clonotype was found a few times. The chain couples TRBV9 to TRBJ2-3; D may be TRBD1 (7 bases). Trimming removed 4 bases at V and 2 bases at J, with 11 bases between. CDR1 and CDR2 from the germline V gene are SGDLS and YYNGEE. This CDR3 is built from 14 residues. CDR3: CASSSEGATDTQYF. The CDR3 coding sequence is TGTGCCAGCAGCTCGGAGGGGGCCACAGATACGCAGTATTTT.